These 20 T cell receptor beta chains originate from one sample sequenced in a study of T and B cells in COVID-19 patients. TRB was amplified from around 250-500 ng of blood genomic DNA. TRB rearrangements were amplified by multiplex PCR with BIOMED2 TRB-A/B primers. TCRdb ran MiXCR on the multiplex PCR reads and lists one entry per CDR3 protein. Seen here are fewer than 9,500 distinct CDR3 sequences, roughly 31% observed once, and the top ten hold 22%. Sequenced input: blood. Receptors were obtained from a human donor who had recovered from COVID-19.

This clonotype was observed a handful of times. The rearrangement uses TRBV12-3 or TRBV12-4 and TRBJ2-4; the D gene could be TRBD1 or TRBD2 (5 bases each). The ends were cut back, 3 bases at V and 0 bases at J, with 15 bases in the middle. The CDR3 spans 17 residues. The CDR3, as DNA: TGTGCCAGCAGTTTTCCCGGGACGGGATTAGCCAAAAACATTCAGTACTTC. Encoded protein: CASSFPGTGLAKNIQYF.

This sequence joins TRBV5-6 and TRBJ2-2; the D gene is possibly TRBD1 (6 bases). Germline V gene data show CDR1 as SGHDT and CDR2 as YYEEEE. The germline V and J ends were trimmed by 3 bases and 0 bases, with 12 bases remaining between them. The CDR3 loop spans 16 amino acids. CDR3 loop: CASSSTGLTNTGELFF. Written as DNA, the CDR3 is TGTGCCAGCAGCTCGACAGGATTGACGAACACCGGGGAGCTGTTTTTT.

The chain employs TRBV15 and TRBJ1-2; D gene ambiguous. The CDR3 contains 14 residues. CDR1 is LNHNV, CDR2 YYDKDF, per germline (reference sequence). With 5 bases removed from V and 6 bases from J, the gap between germline ends came to 16 bases. The CDR3 DNA reads TGTGCCACCAGCTCCGGCAGTGCGGTAGATGGCTACACCTTC. The encoded protein is CATSSGSAVDGYTF.

This rearrangement joins TRBV5-1 to TRBJ2-2, with unresolved D. The CDR3 is 15 residues long. The V end lost 4 bases, the J end lost 3 bases, and 13 bases lay between the germline ends. Germline assignment: CDR1 SGHRS and CDR2 YFSETQ. The CDR3 sequence: CASSPSRVDTGELFF. The DNA for the CDR3 is TGCGCCAGCAGCCCATCTAGGGTAGACACCGGGGAGCTGTTTTTT.

The table lists this clonotype with a few counts. This sequence joins TRBV24-1 and TRBJ2-5; perhaps TRBD1 as D (7 bases). V shed 0 bases and J shed 4 bases, with 11 bases lying between them. The CDR3 totals 15 residues. Germline CDR1 reads KGHDR; CDR2 reads SFDVKD. CDR3 sequence (DNA): TGTGCCACCAGTGATTTGTTGCAGGGGGGAGAGACCCAGTACTTC. The encoded protein is CATSDLLQGGETQYF.

The chain carries TRBV14 and TRBJ1-1; D gene uncertain. The CDR3 contains 14 residues. V was cut by 0 bases and J by 4 bases, with 9 bases left in between. Germline values: CDR1 SGHDN, CDR2 FVKESK. CDR3 sequence: CASSQDQMGTEAFF. DNA of the CDR3: TGTGCCAGCAGCCAAGATCAGATGGGCACTGAAGCTTTCTTT.

In its sample, this clonotype was seen a few times. This chain connects TRBV6-4 to TRBJ1-2, with D hard to call. This CDR3 is built from 15 residues. V lost 4 bases and J lost 5, with 17 bases in between. CDR1 and CDR2 (germline): MRHNA, SNTAGT. CDR3 loop: CASSAGSPTGYGYTF. CDR3 sequence (DNA): TGTGCCAGCAGTGCGGGCAGTCCCACGGGGTATGGCTACACCTTC.

By sample fraction, this clonotype is medium-sized. V is TRBV6-5 and J is TRBJ2-2; TRBD1 might be the D (6 bases). Trimming shortened V by 6 bases and J by 7 bases, and 18 bases separated the two germline ends. Germline CDR1 reads MNHEY; CDR2 reads SVGAGI. This CDR3 has 15 residues. CDR3 coding DNA: TGTGCCAGCAGCCAGAGGTTCAGCAGGGGCGGGGAGCTGTTTTTT. Protein sequence: CASSQRFSRGGELFF.

The chain employs TRBV7-6 and TRBJ2-5, with D possibly matching TRBD1 (6 bases). V gave up 6 bases and J gave up 3 bases, with 20 bases separating them. CDR1 SGHVS and CDR2 FNYEAQ come from the germline V gene. This CDR3 has 16 residues. In DNA, the CDR3 is TGTGCCAGCAGGCCGATGGGACATTCTGCTAAAGAGACCCAGTACTTC. Amino acid sequence: CASRPMGHSAKETQYF.

In this sample, this clonotype turned up once. This chain links TRBV20-1 with TRBJ2-3; TRBD2 aligns across 8 bases. The CDR3 is made up of 17 amino acids. The V segment lost 1 base and the J segment 0 bases; nucleotides outside the gene matches: 9. Germline CDR1 is DFQATT and CDR2 is SNEGSKA (reference sequence). CDR3 coding DNA: TGCAGTGCTAGAGGTAGCGGGGTCGGTGCTAGCACAGATACGCAGTATTTT. Its protein product is CSARGSGVGASTDTQYF.

Comment on this clonotype: At one end the junction does not follow the germline gene, possibly because of a read error. CDR3 loop: CASSLSVWGTEDFF. DNA for the CDR3: TGCGCCAGCAGCCTAAGCGTGTGGGGCACTGAAGATTTCTTT. The V and J genes are TRBV4-3 and TRBJ1-1; D perhaps matches TRBD1 (5 bases). CDR3 size: 14 residues. Germline CDR1 LGHNA, CDR2 YSLEER.

The V call is TRBV20-1, the J call TRBJ2-1; D call uncertain. The CDR3 sequence is 12 residues long. V lost 1 base, J lost 9 bases, and 10 bases lay in between. CDR1 and CDR2 from the germline V gene are DFQATT and SNEGSKA (reference sequence). CDR3 region: CSARADKGEQFF. The CDR3 DNA sequence: TGCAGTGCTAGAGCCGATAAGGGTGAGCAGTTCTTC.

In its sample, this clonotype was seen once. The V gene is TRBV6-5, the J gene TRBJ1-2; the match to TRBD1 covers 9 bases. CDR1 and CDR2 (germline): MNHEY, SVGAGI. V lost 6 bases and J lost 6; bases outside the gene matches: 8. The CDR3 length is 14 residues. The CDR3 coding sequence is TGTGCCAGCAGCTCAGACAGGGGGATTCATGGCTACACCTTC. Translation: CASSSDRGIHGYTF.

This clonotype is judged medium-sized. The chain carries TRBV29-1 and TRBJ1-1; weak D call: TRBD1 (5 bases). Between the trimmed V and J ends, which lost 5 bases and 1 base, there was a span of 8 bases. Germline CDR1 reads SQVTM; CDR2 reads ANQGSEA. CDR3 length: 12 amino acids. The CDR3, as DNA: TGCAGCGTTCCGGACAAGAACACTGAAGCTTTCTTT. Protein: CSVPDKNTEAFF. The full variable domain, in which reference TRBV29-1 and TRBJ1-1 provide the parts outside the CDR3, is SAVISQKPSRDICQRGTSLTIQCQVDSQVTMMFWYRQQPGQSLTLIATANQGSEATYESGFVIDKFPISRPNLTFSTLTVSNMSPEDSSIYLCSVPDKNTEAFFGQGTRLTVV.

The chain has TRBV5-6 and TRBJ1-3, with no clear D. Trimming pared 3 bases from V and 0 bases from J, leaving 13 bases between. Germline-derived CDR1 and CDR2 are SGHDT and YYEEEE. The CDR3 is 16 residues long. CDR3 nucleotide sequence: TGTGCCAGCAGCTCCTCGGGTTATCTCTCTGGAAACACCATATATTTT. The encoded protein is CASSSSGYLSGNTIYF.

By frequency in the sample, this clonotype is medium-sized. V is TRBV6-5 and J is TRBJ2-1; D is perhaps TRBD2 (5 bases). V dropped 6 bases and J dropped 9 bases, with 24 bases sitting between them. Germline V lookup: CDR1 MNHEY, CDR2 SVGAGI. CDR3 length equals 16 residues. The CDR3 DNA reads TGTGCCAGCAGGGGCCCCCGGACTCTCGTTGACGGTGAGCAGTTCTTC. Translating gives CASRGPRTLVDGEQFF.

On this clonotype itself: A much larger clone differs by one base, so this may be a read error. This sequence joins TRBV29-1 and TRBJ1-4; D is possibly TRBD1 (5 bases). The germline V and J ends were trimmed by 6 bases and 4 bases, with 15 bases remaining between them. Germline loops: CDR1 SQVTM, CDR2 ANQGSEA. The CDR3 covers 14 residues. The CDR3 loop is CSVLGDEVNEKLFF. The CDR3 nucleotides are TGCAGCGTCCTAGGGGATGAGGTTAATGAAAAACTGTTTTTT.

This clonotype was detected only a few times. V and J are TRBV5-6 and TRBJ2-2, with TRBD2 matching 7 bases. The germline CDR1 and CDR2 sequences are SGHDT and YYEEEE. The CDR3 loop spans 15 amino acids. The V segment lost 4 bases and the J segment 5 bases; nucleotides outside the gene matches: 8. CDR3 residues: CASSAMGGVTGELFF. CDR3 DNA: TGTGCCAGCAGCGCCATGGGGGGGGTAACCGGGGAGCTGTTTTTT.

V is TRBV7-2 and J is TRBJ1-5; 9 positions agree with TRBD1. J gave up 7 bases and V 8 bases, and 9 bases lay outside the gene matches. This CDR3 contains 14 residues. Germline CDR1 is SGHTA and CDR2 is FQGNSA. For the CDR3, the DNA is TGTGCCAGCCATAAAACAGGGGGCGCCCAGCCCCAGCATTTT. It yields the protein CASHKTGGAQPQHF.

This clonotype is classed as medium-sized. The chain uses TRBV29-1 and TRBJ1-1; possibly TRBD1 for D (5 bases). CDR1 SQVTM and CDR2 ANQGSEA come from the germline V gene. This CDR3 is 13 amino acids long. V was trimmed by 2 bases and J by 0 bases, leaving 7 bases between them. CDR3 amino acids: CSVEPRVNTEAFF. The DNA for the CDR3 is TGCAGCGTTGAACCCAGGGTGAACACTGAAGCTTTCTTT.